This T cell receptor (beta chain) was captured by sequencing in a study of shared clonotypes between healthy human individuals. Whole-study findings and limits: Incomplete sequencing of sorted subsets was indicated by rarefaction despite large depth.

Method: immunoSEQ multiplex PCR; TCRdb's copy keeps in-frame clones and lacks some. Of about 1 million clones in the sample, 65% to 75% were seen once. A note on this clone: Its antigen is not identified.

Germline lookup yields CDR1 MGHRA and CDR2 YSYEKL. With V trimmed by 4 bases and J by 7 bases, 13 bases remained unmatched. The CDR3 sequence is 17 residues long. This clonotype originated in a man aged 18 to 29 in good health. The genes are TRBV4-1 and TRBJ2-2, with 9 bases lining up with TRBD2. Sequencing was performed on memory CD4+ T cells sorted from blood. Subset of the sample: CD45RA-negative fraction. The CDR3 sequence is CASSPLGGRAVVGELFF. The CDR3 DNA follows: TGCGCCAGCAGCCCGCTGGGCGGGAGGGCCGTTGTCGGGGAGCTGTTTTTT.